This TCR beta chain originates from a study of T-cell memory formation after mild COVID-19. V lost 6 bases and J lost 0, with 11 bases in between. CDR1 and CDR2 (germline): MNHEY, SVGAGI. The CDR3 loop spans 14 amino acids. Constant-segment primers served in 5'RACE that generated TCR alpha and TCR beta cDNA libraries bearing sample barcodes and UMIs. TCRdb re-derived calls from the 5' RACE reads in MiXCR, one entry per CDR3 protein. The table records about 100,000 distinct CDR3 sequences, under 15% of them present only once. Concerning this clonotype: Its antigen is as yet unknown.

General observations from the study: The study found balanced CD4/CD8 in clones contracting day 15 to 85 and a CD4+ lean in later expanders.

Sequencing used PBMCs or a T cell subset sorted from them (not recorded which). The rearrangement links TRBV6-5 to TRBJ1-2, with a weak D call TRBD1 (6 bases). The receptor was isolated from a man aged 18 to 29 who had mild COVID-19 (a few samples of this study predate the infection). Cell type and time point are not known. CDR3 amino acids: CASSGGTSNYGYTF. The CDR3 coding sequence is TGTGCCAGCAGCGGCGGGACATCTAACTATGGCTACACCTTC.